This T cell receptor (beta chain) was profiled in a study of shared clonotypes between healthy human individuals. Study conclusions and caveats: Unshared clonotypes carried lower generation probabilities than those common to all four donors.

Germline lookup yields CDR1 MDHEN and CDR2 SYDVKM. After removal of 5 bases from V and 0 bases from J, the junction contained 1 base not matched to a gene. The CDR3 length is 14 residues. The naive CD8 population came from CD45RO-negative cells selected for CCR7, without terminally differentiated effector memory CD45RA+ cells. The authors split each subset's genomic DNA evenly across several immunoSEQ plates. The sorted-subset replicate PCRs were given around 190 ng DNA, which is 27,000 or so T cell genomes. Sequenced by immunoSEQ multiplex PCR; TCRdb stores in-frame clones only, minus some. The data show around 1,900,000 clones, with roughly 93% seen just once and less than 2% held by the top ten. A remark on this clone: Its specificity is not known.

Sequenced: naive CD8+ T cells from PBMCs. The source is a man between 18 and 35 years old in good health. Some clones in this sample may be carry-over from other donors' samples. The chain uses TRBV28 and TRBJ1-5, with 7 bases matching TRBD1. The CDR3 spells CASSDRDSNQPQHF. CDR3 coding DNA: TGTGCCAGCAGTGACAGGGATAGCAATCAGCCCCAGCATTTT.